Listed below are T cell receptor beta chains from one sample, sequenced in a study of blood T cells in healthy people across ages. In TCRdb, the 5' RACE reads were re-called with MiXCR into one record per CDR3 protein. This repertoire shows some 1,000,000 distinct CDR3 sequences, around 27% found once; its top ten account for less than 0.85%. This sample also belongs to another study, concerning T cells of mothers and their children.

Sequencing was performed on blood. These receptors all stem from a girl aged 2-9 years in good health. Each CDR3 is given with its conserved first and last residue. D genes are given only for firm matches.

v_call: TRBV7-9
j_call: TRBJ1-1
d_call: .
cdr3_aa: CASSLSSSEAFF

v_call: TRBV5-6
j_call: TRBJ1-4
d_call: .
cdr3_aa: CASSLDQGTNEKLFF

v_call: TRBV5-1
j_call: TRBJ1-2
d_call: .
cdr3_aa: CASASDTNYGYTF

v_call: TRBV4-2
j_call: TRBJ2-7
d_call: .
cdr3_aa: CASSQDEALYEQYF

v_call: TRBV27
j_call: TRBJ2-3
d_call: TRBD2
cdr3_aa: CASSLKSAGPDTQYF

v_call: TRBV10-3
j_call: TRBJ2-7
d_call: TRBD2
cdr3_aa: CAISESLSLAGGYEQYF

v_call: TRBV28
j_call: TRBJ2-7
d_call: TRBD2
cdr3_aa: CASSSPSGTSYEQYF

v_call: TRBV3-1
j_call: .
d_call: TRBD2
cdr3_aa: CASSRTSARHNEQFF

v_call: TRBV20-1
j_call: TRBJ2-5
d_call: TRBD2
cdr3_aa: CSAPRGLGGETQYF

v_call: TRBV11-2
j_call: TRBJ1-2
d_call: .
cdr3_aa: CASSLVRGRYYGYTF

v_call: TRBV7-3
j_call: TRBJ1-2
d_call: TRBD1
cdr3_aa: CASSLVSGTVNYGYTF

v_call: TRBV3-1
j_call: TRBJ2-5
d_call: .
cdr3_aa: CASTPRGAGLQETQYF

v_call: TRBV11-2
j_call: TRBJ2-7
d_call: .
cdr3_aa: CASSPPRVREQYF

v_call: TRBV27
j_call: .
d_call: .
cdr3_aa: CASSFGQASYNEQFF

v_call: TRBV4-3
j_call: TRBJ2-7
d_call: .
cdr3_aa: CASSQDLDSYEQYF

v_call: TRBV6-6
j_call: TRBJ2-7
d_call: .
cdr3_aa: CASSYSMVRFEQYF

v_call: TRBV4-1
j_call: TRBJ2-7
d_call: TRBD1
cdr3_aa: CASSRPGQAYEQYF

v_call: TRBV28
j_call: .
d_call: TRBD1
cdr3_aa: CASATGTGVYEQYF

v_call: TRBV29-1
j_call: TRBJ1-2
d_call: TRBD1
cdr3_aa: CSVEEGTGIYGYTF

v_call: TRBV12-3/TRBV12-4
j_call: TRBJ1-2
d_call: .
cdr3_aa: CASSWGSPFYGYTF

v_call: TRBV5-1
j_call: TRBJ2-5
d_call: .
cdr3_aa: CASRLQGYQEETQYF

v_call: TRBV2
j_call: .
d_call: .
cdr3_aa: CAAGGGGEQFF

v_call: TRBV9
j_call: TRBJ2-1
d_call: TRBD2
cdr3_aa: CASTEGVAGDNEQFF

v_call: TRBV7-9
j_call: TRBJ2-1
d_call: .
cdr3_aa: CASSLVLAVNEQFF

v_call: TRBV28
j_call: TRBJ2-7
d_call: TRBD2
cdr3_aa: CASSIPSGSSYEQYF

v_call: TRBV20-1
j_call: TRBJ2-5
d_call: .
cdr3_aa: CSVSRGYEETQYF

v_call: TRBV2
j_call: TRBJ1-2
d_call: .
cdr3_aa: CASRALTAIYGYTF

v_call: TRBV5-1
j_call: TRBJ2-7
d_call: .
cdr3_aa: CASSLGAASTYEQYF

v_call: TRBV20-1
j_call: TRBJ1-6
d_call: .
cdr3_aa: CSASAGLGALHF

v_call: TRBV18
j_call: TRBJ2-5
d_call: TRBD1
cdr3_aa: CASSPAQSGQEGLEETQYF

v_call: TRBV7-3
j_call: TRBJ1-1
d_call: .
cdr3_aa: CASSLMGSNTEAFF

v_call: TRBV6-1
j_call: TRBJ2-2
d_call: TRBD1
cdr3_aa: CASRIRWTGSTGELFF

v_call: TRBV7-9
j_call: TRBJ1-4
d_call: .
cdr3_aa: CASSLARATNEKLFF

v_call: TRBV7-9
j_call: TRBJ2-1
d_call: .
cdr3_aa: CASSRGYPSSYNEQFF

v_call: TRBV7-9
j_call: TRBJ1-1
d_call: TRBD1
cdr3_aa: CASSPRDRTEAFF

v_call: TRBV5-4
j_call: TRBJ2-7
d_call: .
cdr3_aa: CASSLMWGNYEQYF

v_call: TRBV7-2
j_call: TRBJ2-1
d_call: TRBD2
cdr3_aa: CASSSGRNPYNEQFF

v_call: TRBV29-1
j_call: TRBJ2-1
d_call: .
cdr3_aa: CSVVQGSNEQFF

v_call: TRBV15
j_call: TRBJ2-1
d_call: TRBD2
cdr3_aa: CATGGGTSGYNEQFF

v_call: TRBV29-1
j_call: TRBJ1-1
d_call: .
cdr3_aa: CSVDIGGNTEAFF

v_call: TRBV12-3/TRBV12-4
j_call: TRBJ2-5
d_call: .
cdr3_aa: CASSLLSASLQETQYF

v_call: TRBV29-1
j_call: TRBJ2-1
d_call: .
cdr3_aa: CSVEEESSYNEQFF